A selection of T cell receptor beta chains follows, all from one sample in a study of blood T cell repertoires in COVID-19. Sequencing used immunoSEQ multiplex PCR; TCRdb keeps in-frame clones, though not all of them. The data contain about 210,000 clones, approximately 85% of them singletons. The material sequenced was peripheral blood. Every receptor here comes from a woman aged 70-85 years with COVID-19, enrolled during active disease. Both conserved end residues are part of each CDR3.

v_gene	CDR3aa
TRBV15	CATSLTGGGQPQHF
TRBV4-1	CASSQVQGPYGYTF
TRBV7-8	CASSSYRGAGRQTQYF
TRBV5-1	CASSLTLAGTGELFF
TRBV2	CASDSDGRNQPQHF
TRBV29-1	CSVDDAGSSYEQYF
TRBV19	CASGRSQGEPGTEAFF
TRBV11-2	CASTWDRGGSGYTF
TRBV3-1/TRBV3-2	CASSQDPTGGYTF
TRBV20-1	CSASGTGELFF
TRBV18	CASSPGNSVGYTF
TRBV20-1	CSASEGDTGELFF
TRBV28	CASIEGHNSNQPQHF
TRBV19	CASSIAGNEQFF
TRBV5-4	CASSLGQAGIIQPLHF
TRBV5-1	CASSLQYPGGGELFF
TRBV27	CASGGTGSNYGYTF
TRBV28	CASIGGRNRNEQFF
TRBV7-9	CASSLVSGRGSPLHF
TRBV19	CASSLGQTPNQPQHF
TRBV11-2	CASSSSGTSGETQYF
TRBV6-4	CASSRTEVDTQYF